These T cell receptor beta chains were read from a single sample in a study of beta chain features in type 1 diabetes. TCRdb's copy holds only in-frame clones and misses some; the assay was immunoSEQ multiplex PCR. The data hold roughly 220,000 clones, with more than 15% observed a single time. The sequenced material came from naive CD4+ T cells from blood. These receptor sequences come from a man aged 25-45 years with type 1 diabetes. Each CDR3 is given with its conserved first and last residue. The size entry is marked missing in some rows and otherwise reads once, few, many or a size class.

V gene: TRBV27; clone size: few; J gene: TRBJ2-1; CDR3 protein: CASSYDRGPYNEQFF
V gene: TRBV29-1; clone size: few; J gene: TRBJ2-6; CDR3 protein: CSVAMGWAPGANVLTF
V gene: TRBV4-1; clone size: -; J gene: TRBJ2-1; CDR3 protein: CASSQTETYNEQFF
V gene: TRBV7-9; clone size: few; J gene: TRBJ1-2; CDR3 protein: CASSLRQRPGYTF
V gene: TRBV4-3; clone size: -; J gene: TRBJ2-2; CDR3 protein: CASSQDGDTGELFF
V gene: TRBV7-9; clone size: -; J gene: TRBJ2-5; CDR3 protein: CASSRTRGQETQYF
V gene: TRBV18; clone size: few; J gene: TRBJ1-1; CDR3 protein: CASSVGGTEAFF
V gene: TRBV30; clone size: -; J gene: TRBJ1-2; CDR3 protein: CAWSDGRGGQGYYGYTF
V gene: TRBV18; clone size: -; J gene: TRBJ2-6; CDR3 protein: CASSLLGRDGANVLTF
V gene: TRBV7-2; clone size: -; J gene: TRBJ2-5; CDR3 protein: CASSFLGTQYF
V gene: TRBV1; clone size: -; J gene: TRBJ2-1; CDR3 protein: CTSSLESDVRDEQFF
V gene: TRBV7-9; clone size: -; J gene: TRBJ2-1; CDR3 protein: CASSSALGVFDEQFF
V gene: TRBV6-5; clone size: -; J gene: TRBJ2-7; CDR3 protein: CASSGQTHEQYF
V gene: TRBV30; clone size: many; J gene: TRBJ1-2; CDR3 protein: CAWGRDYGYTF
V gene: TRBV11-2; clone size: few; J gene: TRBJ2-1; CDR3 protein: CASSAGDSSYNEQFF
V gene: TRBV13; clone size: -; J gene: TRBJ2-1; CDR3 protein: CASSRLAGGTNEQFF
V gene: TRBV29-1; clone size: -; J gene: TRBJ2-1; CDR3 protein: CSVVLVRHGHNEQFF
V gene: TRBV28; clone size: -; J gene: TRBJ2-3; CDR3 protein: CASRSPGALDTQYF
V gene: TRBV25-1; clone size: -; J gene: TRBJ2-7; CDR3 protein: CASSIVGELAYEQYF
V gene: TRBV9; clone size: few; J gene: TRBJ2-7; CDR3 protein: CASSVVGTGLSYEQYF
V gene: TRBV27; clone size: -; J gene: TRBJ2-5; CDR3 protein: CASRINAGMETQYF
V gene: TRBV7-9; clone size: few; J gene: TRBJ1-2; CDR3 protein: CASSSENYGYTF
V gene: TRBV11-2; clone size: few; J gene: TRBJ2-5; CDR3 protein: CASRLAGQETQYF
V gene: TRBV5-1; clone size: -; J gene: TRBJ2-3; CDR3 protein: CASSLGSFIADTQYF
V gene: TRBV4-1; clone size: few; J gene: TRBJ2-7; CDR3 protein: CASSQLPLNYEQYF
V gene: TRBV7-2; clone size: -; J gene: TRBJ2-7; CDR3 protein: CASSLYRRAYEQYF
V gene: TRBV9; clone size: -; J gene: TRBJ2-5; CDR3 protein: CASSVEQGGRETQYF
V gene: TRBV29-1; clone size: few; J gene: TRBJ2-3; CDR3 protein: CSVVGTPGRTDTQYF
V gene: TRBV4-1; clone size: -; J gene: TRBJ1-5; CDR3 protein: CASSPGRVGSNQPQHF
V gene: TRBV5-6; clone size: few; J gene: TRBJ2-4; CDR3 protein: CASSSTGDGDIQYF
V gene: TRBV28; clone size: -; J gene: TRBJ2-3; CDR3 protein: CASSLPSGRAANTQYF
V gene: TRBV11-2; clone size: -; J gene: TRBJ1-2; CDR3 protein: CASSLNYQANYGYTF
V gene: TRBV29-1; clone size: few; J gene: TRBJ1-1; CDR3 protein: CSVRGSVEGTEAFF
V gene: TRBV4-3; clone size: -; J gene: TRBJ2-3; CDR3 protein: CASSQLSSGGDTQYF
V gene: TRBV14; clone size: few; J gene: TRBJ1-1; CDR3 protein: CASSQVRQRAEAFF
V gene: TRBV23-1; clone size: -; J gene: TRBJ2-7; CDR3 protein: CASSHQPKSLRYYEQYF
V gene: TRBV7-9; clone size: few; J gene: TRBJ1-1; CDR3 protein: CASSLGQQNTEAFF
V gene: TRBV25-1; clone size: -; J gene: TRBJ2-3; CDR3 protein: CASSVTVARQYF
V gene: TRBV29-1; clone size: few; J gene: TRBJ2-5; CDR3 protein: CSGDLRQQETQYF
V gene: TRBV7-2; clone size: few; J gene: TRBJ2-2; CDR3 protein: CASSRPGLGGELFF
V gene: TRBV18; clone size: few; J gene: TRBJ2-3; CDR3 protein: CASSPQGAKTDTQYF
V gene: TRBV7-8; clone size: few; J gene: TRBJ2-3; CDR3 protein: CASSLSAGPQYF
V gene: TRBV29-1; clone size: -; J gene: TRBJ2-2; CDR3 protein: CSVGDRGTGELFF
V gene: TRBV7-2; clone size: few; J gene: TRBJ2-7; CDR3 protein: CASSMGQGLYEQYF
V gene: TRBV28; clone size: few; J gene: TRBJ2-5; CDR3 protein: CASTDSSGSRETQYF